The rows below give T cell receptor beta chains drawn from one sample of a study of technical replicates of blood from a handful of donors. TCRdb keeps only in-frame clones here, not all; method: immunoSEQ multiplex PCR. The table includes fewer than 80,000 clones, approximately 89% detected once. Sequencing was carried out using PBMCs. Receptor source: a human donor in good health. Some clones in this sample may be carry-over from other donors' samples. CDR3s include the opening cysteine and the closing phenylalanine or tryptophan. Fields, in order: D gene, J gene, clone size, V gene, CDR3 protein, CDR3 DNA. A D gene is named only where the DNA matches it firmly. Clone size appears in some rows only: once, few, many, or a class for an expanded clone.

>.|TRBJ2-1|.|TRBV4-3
CASSQDLIGGGPGNEQFF
TGCGCCAGCAGCCAAGATCTTATTGGGGGGGGGCCTGGGAATGAGCAGTTCTTC
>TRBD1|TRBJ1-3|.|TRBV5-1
CASSPRTGSTGNTIYF
TGCGCCAGCAGCCCCAGGACAGGGTCAACTGGAAACACCATATATTTT
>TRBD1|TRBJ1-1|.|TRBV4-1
CASSRGTGWNTEAFF
TGCGCCAGCAGCCGAGGGACAGGGTGGAACACTGAAGCTTTCTTT
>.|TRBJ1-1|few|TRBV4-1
CASSQDTGSDTEAFF
TGCGCCAGCAGCCAAGATACCGGGTCGGACACTGAAGCTTTCTTT
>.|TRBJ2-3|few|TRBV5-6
CASTLGVRGRGDTQYF
TGTGCCAGCACCCTGGGGGTTCGGGGTCGGGGGGATACGCAGTATTTT
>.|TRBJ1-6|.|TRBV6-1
CASSELRQPWVRISPLHF
TGTGCCAGCAGTGAGCTACGACAGCCATGGGTCCGGATTTCACCCCTCCACTTT
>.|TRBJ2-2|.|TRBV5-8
CASSLDVRVNTGELFF
TGTGCCAGCAGCCTCGATGTTCGGGTGAACACCGGGGAGCTGTTTTTT
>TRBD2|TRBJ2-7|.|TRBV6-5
CASSYSTSGVYEQYF
TGTGCCAGCAGTTATTCGACTAGCGGAGTCTACGAGCAGTACTTC
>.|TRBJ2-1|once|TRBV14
CASNAGADYNEQFF
TGTGCCAGCAACGCGGGGGCGGACTACAATGAGCAGTTCTTC
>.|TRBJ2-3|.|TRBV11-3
CASSADKTQYF
TGTGCCAGCAGCGCGGACAAAACGCAGTATTTT
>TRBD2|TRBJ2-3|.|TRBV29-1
CSVEEREGHPDTQYF
TGCAGCGTTGAAGAGCGGGAGGGCCATCCAGATACGCAGTATTTT
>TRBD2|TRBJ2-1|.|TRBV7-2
CASSLAMLAGNEQFF
TGTGCCAGCAGCTTAGCGATGCTAGCGGGCAATGAGCAGTTCTTC
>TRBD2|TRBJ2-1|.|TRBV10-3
CAITSGSSYNEQFF
TGTGCCATCACTAGCGGAAGCTCCTACAATGAGCAGTTCTTC
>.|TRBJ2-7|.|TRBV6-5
CASSIDRRGSEQYF
TGTGCCAGCAGTATAGACAGAAGAGGAAGCGAGCAGTACTTC
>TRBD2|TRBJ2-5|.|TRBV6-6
CAIRSGGGGETQYF
TGTGCCATCCGAAGCGGGGGGGGAGGGGAGACCCAGTACTTC
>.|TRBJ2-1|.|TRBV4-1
CASSQERISEQFF
TGCGCCAGCAGCCAAGAGCGTATAAGTGAGCAGTTCTTC
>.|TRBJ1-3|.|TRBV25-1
CASSEPTGTGNTIYF
TGTGCCAGCAGTGAACCAACAGGGACTGGAAACACCATATATTTT
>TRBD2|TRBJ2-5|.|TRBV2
CASSEAPVSAGRQLETQYF
TGTGCCAGCAGTGAAGCGCCAGTCTCAGCGGGGAGGCAATTAGAGACCCAGTACTTC
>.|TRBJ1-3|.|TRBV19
CASSITGNSGNTIYF
TGTGCCAGTAGTATAACAGGCAACTCTGGAAACACCATATATTTT
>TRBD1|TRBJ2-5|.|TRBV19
CASRLTGGLETQYF
TGTGCCAGTAGATTAACAGGGGGCTTGGAGACCCAGTACTTC